This record covers a single TCR beta chain. Its antigen is currently unknown. The data derive from a study of blood T cells in healthy people across ages. A second roughly 7 to 11 cycle PCR used barcoded and J-beta primers. TCRdb used MiXCR to reprocess the 5' RACE reads, holding one entry per CDR3 protein. The sample shows about 640,000 distinct CDR3 sequences, around 54% of them seen only once. Points from the study as a whole: Diversity estimates drawn from one million T cells were deemed underestimates.

Germline V gene lookup returns CDR1 MNHNS and CDR2 SASEGT. CDR3 length equals 15 residues. V was cut by 3 bases and J by 0 bases, with 11 bases left in between. Sequencing was performed on blood. The receptor comes from a man in his 60s in good health. The rearrangement links TRBV6-1 to TRBJ2-5; D possibly corresponds to TRBD1 (5 bases). CDR3: CASSDQTEYQETQYF. As DNA, the CDR3 is TGTGCCAGCAGTGACCAGACAGAGTACCAAGAGACCCAGTACTTC.